This TCR beta chain was recorded in a study of blood T cell repertoires in COVID-19. Background on the study: COVID-19 samples collected from the United States, Italy and Spain covered acute and convalescent phases.

In the original processing: Quantification of nucleated cells was approximated via reference gene primer amplification. Produced via immunoSEQ multiplex PCR; TCRdb's table is partial and in-frame only. V, J and clone size derive from that table, while D and trimming were established from the DNA sequence. The sample has 200,000 to 250,000 clones, around 85% seen once. This CDR3 region has 14 residues. Trimming took 11 bases from V and 4 from J, leaving 17 bases between them. The germline gives CDR1 SGHAT, CDR2 FQNNGV. The chain employs TRBV11-2 and TRBJ2-2; possible D gene TRBD2, 5 bases. The material sequenced was peripheral blood. This sequence was found in a human donor in a cohort sampled during active COVID-19. The CDR3 DNA reads as TGTGCCTTTGCCGGATTACGGGGCACCGGGGAGCTGTTTTTT. Encoded protein: CAFAGLRGTGELFF. The entire variable domain, with the rest obtained from reference TRBV11-2 and TRBJ2-2, is as follows: EAGVAQSPRYKIIEKRQSVAFWCNPISGHATLYWYQQILGQGPKLLIQFQNNGVVDDSQLPKDRFSAERLKGVDSTLKIQPAKLEDSAVYLCAFAGLRGTGELFFGEGSRLTVL.